This passage covers 13 T cell receptor beta chains from one sample sequenced in a study of OX40 agonist ivuxolimab in advanced cancers. Assay: immunoSEQ multiplex PCR; the TCRdb copy retains only in-frame clones and omits some. The sample has 65,000 to 80,000 clones; approximately 80% are singletons. The sample was CD4+ or CD8+ T cells sorted from blood, taken in a trial of the OX40 agonist ivuxolimab. These TCRs come from an adult with an advanced solid tumor such as melanoma, head and neck, liver or kidney cancer.

This sequence joins TRBV6-5 and TRBJ1-2, with D hard to call. This CDR3 is built from 12 residues. Germline V gene lookup returns CDR1 MNHEY and CDR2 SVGAGI. Trimming removed 5 bases from V and 6 bases from J, with 10 bases in between. CDR3 residues: CASSVTGDGYTF. The DNA for the CDR3 is TGTGCCAGCAGTGTTACTGGAGATGGCTACACCTTC.

This clone was seen once. This sequence joins TRBV18 and TRBJ2-2, with D possibly being TRBD2 (7 bases). The CDR3 loop spans 15 amino acids. Trimming removed 4 bases from V and 3 bases from J, with 12 bases in between. Germline loops: CDR1 KGHSH, CDR2 LQKENI. The CDR3 nucleotides read TGTGCCAGCTCACGGGGGGGCACCTACACCGGGGAGCTGTTTTTT. Its translation is CASSRGGTYTGELFF.

The rearrangement links TRBV2 to TRBJ2-7, with D unclear. V gave up 2 bases and J gave up 6 bases, with 8 bases separating them. The CDR3 extends over 12 amino acids. Germline CDR1 is SNHLY and CDR2 is FYNNEI. The CDR3 sequence: CASSEFPGEQYF. In DNA form, the CDR3 reads TGTGCCAGCAGTGAATTCCCGGGCGAGCAGTACTTC.

This sequence joins TRBV28 and TRBJ1-5, with 10 bases that match TRBD1. This CDR3 spans 17 amino acids. Germline V gene lookup returns CDR1 MDHEN and CDR2 SYDVKM. V lost 4 bases, J lost 7 bases, and 13 bases stayed unmatched. CDR3 DNA sequence: TGTGCCAGCAGTTCCCAACATGGGACAGGGGTTAGGCAGCCCCAGCATTTT. Amino acid sequence: CASSSQHGTGVRQPQHF.

This chain uses TRBV5-6 with TRBJ2-3; TRBD1 or TRBD2 may be the D gene (5 bases each). This CDR3 spans 15 amino acids. Germline V gene data show CDR1 as SGHDT and CDR2 as YYEEEE. Between the trimmed V and J ends, which lost 5 bases and 2 bases, there was a span of 15 bases. CDR3 sequence reads: CASRSRGALTDTQYF. DNA for the CDR3: TGTGCCAGCAGGAGCAGAGGGGCCCTCACAGATACGCAGTATTTT.

The genes are TRBV6-6 and TRBJ1-2; the match to TRBD1 covers 7 bases. The ends lost 11 bases at V and 2 bases at J; junction bases unmatched: 11. This CDR3 region has 14 residues. Germline V gene data show CDR1 as MNHNY and CDR2 as SVGAGI (reference sequence). The CDR3 sequence: CAGTASGQNYGYTF. The CDR3 DNA follows: TGTGCCGGCACGGCCTCGGGACAGAACTATGGCTACACCTTC.

The chain recombines TRBV7-3 with TRBJ2-2, with D hard to call. Trimming cost V 5 bases and J 5 bases, with 9 bases left between them. The germline V gene has CDR1 SGHTA and CDR2 FQGTGA. The CDR3 length is 13 residues. CDR3 sequence reads: CASSPVQTGELFF. The CDR3 DNA follows: TGTGCCAGCAGCCCCGTGCAGACCGGGGAGCTGTTTTTT. The full variable domain, completed using reference TRBV7-3 and TRBJ2-2, is GAGVSQTPSNKVTEKGKYVELRCDPISGHTALYWYRQSLGQGPEFLIYFQGTGAADDSGLPNDRFFAVRPEGSVSTLKIQRTERGDSAVYLCASSPVQTGELFFGEGSRLTVL.

This chain joins TRBV28 and TRBJ2-5, with 9 positions matching TRBD1. The germline CDR1 and CDR2 sequences are MDHEN and SYDVKM. The CDR3 runs to 17 residues. Trimming took 3 bases from V and 3 from J; bases not matched to a gene: 11. The CDR3 nucleotides read TGTGCCAGCAGTTTGATCGGACAGGGGTCATCAAAAGAGACCCAGTACTTC. It encodes CASSLIGQGSSKETQYF.

V gene TRBV30 combines with J gene TRBJ2-7; D assignment may be TRBD1 or TRBD2 (5 bases each). CDR1 is GTSNPN and CDR2 is SVGIG in the germline V gene (reference sequence). The germline V and J ends were trimmed by 4 bases and 9 bases, with 16 bases remaining between them. The CDR3 consists of 12 residues. This CDR3 is CAWTLRQGAQYF. CDR3 DNA sequence: TGTGCCTGGACCCTCCGCCAGGGAGCGCAGTACTTC.

The rearrangement joins TRBV28 to TRBJ2-6; D is perhaps TRBD1 or TRBD2 (5 bases each). The length of the CDR3 is 12 residues. Trimming shortened V by 4 bases and J by 11 bases, and 9 bases separated the two germline ends. Germline-derived CDR1 and CDR2 are MDHEN and SYDVKM. The CDR3 loop is CASSSRGDVLTF. CDR3 DNA sequence: TGTGCCAGCAGTTCACGAGGGGACGTCCTGACTTTC.

The J gene is TRBJ1-1, the V gene TRBV19, with D hard to call. The V gene lost 6 bases and the J gene lost 0 bases, with 14 bases spanning the gap. The CDR3 is made up of 15 amino acids. Germline V lookup: CDR1 LNHDA, CDR2 SQIVND (reference sequence). The chain's CDR3 is CASRGVSFMNTEAFF. The CDR3 nucleotides are TGTGCCAGTAGGGGCGTCAGCTTCATGAACACTGAAGCTTTCTTT.

The rearrangement links TRBV5-5 to TRBJ1-4; 7 nucleotides match TRBD1. CDR3 length: 14 amino acids. CDR1 is SGHKS, CDR2 YYEKEE, per germline (reference sequence). Losses at the gene ends were 0 bases for V and 5 bases for J; bases not matched to a gene: 1. CDR3 nucleotide sequence: TGTGCCAGCAGCTTGGACAGGGGAAATGAAAAACTGTTTTTT. Translating gives CASSLDRGNEKLFF.

This chain uses TRBV7-9 with TRBJ1-3; 7 nucleotides match TRBD1. The germline V gene encodes CDR1 SEHNR and CDR2 FQNEAQ (reference sequence). CDR3 size: 16 residues. V was pared by 5 bases and J by 4 bases, with 11 bases of the junction left unmatched. The CDR3 sequence: CASSKGQVRVGNTIYF. DNA for the CDR3: TGTGCCAGCAGCAAAGGACAGGTTCGAGTAGGAAACACCATATATTTT.